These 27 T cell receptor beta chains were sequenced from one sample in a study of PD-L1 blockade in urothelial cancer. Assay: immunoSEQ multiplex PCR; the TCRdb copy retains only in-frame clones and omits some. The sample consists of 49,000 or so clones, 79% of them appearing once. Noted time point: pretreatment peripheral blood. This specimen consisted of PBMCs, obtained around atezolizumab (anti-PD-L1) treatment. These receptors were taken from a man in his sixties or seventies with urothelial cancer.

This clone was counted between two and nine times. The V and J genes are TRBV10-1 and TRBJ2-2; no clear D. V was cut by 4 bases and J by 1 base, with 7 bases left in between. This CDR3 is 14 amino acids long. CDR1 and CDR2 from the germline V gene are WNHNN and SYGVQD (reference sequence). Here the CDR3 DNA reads TGCGCCAGCAGTGGAGAATTGAACACCGGGGAGCTGTTTTTT. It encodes CASSGELNTGELFF.

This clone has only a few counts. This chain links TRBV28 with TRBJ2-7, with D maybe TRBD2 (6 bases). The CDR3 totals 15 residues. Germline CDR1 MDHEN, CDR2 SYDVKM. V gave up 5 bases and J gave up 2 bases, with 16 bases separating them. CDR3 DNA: TGTGCCAGCAGTGAGGGCAGCGGGCCCACCTACGAGCAGTACTTC. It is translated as CASSEGSGPTYEQYF.

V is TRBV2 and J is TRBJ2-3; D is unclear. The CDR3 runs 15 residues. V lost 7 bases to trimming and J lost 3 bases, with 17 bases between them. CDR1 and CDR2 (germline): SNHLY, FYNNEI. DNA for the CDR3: TGTGCCAGCACCGAAGTGGGCTACCAGACAGATACGCAGTATTTT. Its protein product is CASTEVGYQTDTQYF.

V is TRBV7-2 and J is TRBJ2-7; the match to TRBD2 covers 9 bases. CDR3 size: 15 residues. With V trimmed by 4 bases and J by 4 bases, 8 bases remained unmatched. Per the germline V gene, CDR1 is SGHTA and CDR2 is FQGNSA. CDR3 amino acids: CASSSQTSGGYEQYF. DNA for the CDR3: TGTGCCAGCAGCTCTCAGACTAGCGGAGGGTACGAGCAGTACTTC.

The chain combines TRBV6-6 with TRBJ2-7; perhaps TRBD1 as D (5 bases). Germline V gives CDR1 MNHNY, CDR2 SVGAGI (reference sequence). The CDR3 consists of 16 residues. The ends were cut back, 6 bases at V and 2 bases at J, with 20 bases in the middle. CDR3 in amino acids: CASSFSRASQAYEQYF. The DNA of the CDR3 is TGTGCCAGCAGCTTCTCCAGGGCCAGTCAGGCCTACGAGCAGTACTTC.

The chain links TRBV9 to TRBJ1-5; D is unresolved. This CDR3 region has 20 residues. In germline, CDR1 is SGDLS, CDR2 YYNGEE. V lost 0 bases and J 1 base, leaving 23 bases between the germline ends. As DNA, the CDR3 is TGTGCCAGCAGCGTAGAATCTACTGTGTCACCCCATCAAAGCAATCAGCCCCAGCATTTT. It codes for CASSVESTVSPHQSNQPQHF.

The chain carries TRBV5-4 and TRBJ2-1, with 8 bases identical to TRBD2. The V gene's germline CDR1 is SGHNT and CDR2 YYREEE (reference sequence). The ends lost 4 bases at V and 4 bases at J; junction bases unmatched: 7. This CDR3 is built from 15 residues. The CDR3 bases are TGTGCCAGCAGCCCCAGCGGGGGCCGTTACAATGAGCAGTTCTTC. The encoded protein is CASSPSGGRYNEQFF.

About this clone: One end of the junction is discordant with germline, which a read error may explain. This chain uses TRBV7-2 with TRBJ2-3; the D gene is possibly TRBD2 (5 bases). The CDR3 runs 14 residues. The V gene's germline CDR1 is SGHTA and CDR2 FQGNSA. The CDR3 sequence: CASSWSGSTDMQYF. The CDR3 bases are TGTGCCAGCAGCTGGAGCGGAAGCACAGATATGCAGTATTTT. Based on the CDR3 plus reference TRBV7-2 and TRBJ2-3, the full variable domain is GAGVSQSPSNKVTEKGKDVELRCDPISGHTALYWYRQSLGQGLEFLIYFQGNSAPDKSGLPSDRFSAERTGGSVSTLTIQRTQQEDSAVYLCASSWSGSTDMQYFGPGTRLTVL.

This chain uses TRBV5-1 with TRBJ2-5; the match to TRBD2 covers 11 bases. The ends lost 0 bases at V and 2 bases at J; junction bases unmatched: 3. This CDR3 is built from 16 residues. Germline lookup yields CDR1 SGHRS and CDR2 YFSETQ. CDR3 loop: CASSLVLAGGQETQYF. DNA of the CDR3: TGCGCCAGCAGCTTGGTGCTAGCGGGAGGACAAGAGACCCAGTACTTC.

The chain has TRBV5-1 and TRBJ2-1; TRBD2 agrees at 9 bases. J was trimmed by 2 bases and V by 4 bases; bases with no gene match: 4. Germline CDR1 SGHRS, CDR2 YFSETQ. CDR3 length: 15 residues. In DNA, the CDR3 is TGCGCCAGCAGCCCGACTAGCGGAACCTACAATGAGCAGTTCTTC. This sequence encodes CASSPTSGTYNEQFF.

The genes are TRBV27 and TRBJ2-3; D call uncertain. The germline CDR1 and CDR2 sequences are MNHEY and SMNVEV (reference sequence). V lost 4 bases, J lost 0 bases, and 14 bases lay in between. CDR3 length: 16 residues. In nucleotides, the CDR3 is TGTGCCAGCAGTTCACCTAGTTCTCCTAGCACAGATACGCAGTATTTT. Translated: CASSSPSSPSTDTQYF.

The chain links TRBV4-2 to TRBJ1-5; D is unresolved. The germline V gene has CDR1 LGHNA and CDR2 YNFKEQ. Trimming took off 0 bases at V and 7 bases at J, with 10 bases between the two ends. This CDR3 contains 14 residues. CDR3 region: CASSQETEEQPQHF. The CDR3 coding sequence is TGTGCCAGCAGCCAAGAGACGGAGGAGCAGCCCCAGCATTTT.

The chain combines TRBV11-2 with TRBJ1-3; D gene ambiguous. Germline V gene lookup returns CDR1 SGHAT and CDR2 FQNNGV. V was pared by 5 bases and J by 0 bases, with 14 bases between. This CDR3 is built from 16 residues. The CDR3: CASSASTLYSGNTIYF. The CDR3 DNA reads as TGTGCCAGCAGCGCTAGCACACTCTACTCTGGAAACACCATATATTTT.

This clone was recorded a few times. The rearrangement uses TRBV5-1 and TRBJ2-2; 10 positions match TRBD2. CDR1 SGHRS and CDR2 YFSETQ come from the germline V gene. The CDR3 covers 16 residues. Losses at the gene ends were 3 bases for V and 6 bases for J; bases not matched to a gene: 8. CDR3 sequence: CASSWDRLAGAGELFF. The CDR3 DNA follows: TGCGCCAGCAGCTGGGACAGGCTAGCGGGAGCCGGGGAGCTGTTTTTT.

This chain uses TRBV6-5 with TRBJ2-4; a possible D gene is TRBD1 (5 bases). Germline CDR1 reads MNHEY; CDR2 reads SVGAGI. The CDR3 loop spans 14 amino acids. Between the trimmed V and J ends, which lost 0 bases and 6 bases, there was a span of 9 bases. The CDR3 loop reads CASSYSSQGNIQYF. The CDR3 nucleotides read TGTGCCAGCAGTTACTCGAGCCAGGGAAACATTCAGTACTTC.

In DNA form, the CDR3 reads TGCGCCAGCAGCCAAGAAAGGGCTAGCGGGACCTACAATGAGCAGTTCTTC. Its protein is CASSQERASGTYNEQFF. The chain employs TRBV4-1 and TRBJ2-1; 9 bases are shared with TRBD2. The CDR3 sequence is 17 residues long. In germline, CDR1 is MGHRA, CDR2 YSYEKL. V lost 0 bases to trimming and J lost 2 bases; unmatched junction nucleotides: 5.

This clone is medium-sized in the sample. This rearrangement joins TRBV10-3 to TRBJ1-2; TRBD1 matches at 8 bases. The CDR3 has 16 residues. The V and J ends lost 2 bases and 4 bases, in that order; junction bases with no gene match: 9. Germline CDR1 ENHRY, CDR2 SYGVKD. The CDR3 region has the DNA TGTGCCATCAGTGAGCCCGCCGACAGGGGCGGCTATGGCTACACCTTC. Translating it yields CAISEPADRGGYGYTF.

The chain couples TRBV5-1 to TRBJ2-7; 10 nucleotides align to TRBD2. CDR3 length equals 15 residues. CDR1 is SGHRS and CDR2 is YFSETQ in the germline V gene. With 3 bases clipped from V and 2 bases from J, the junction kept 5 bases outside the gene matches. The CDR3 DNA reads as TGCGCCAGCAGCTCCTTAGCGGGAGGAACCTACGAGCAGTACTTC. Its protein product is CASSSLAGGTYEQYF.

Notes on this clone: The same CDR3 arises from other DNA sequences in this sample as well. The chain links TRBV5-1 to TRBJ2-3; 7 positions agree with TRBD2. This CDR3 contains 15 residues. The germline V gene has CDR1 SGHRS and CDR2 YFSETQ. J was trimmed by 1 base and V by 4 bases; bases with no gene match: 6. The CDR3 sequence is CASSPASGRTDTQYF. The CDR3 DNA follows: TGCGCCAGCAGCCCCGCTAGCGGTCGCACAGATACGCAGTATTTT.

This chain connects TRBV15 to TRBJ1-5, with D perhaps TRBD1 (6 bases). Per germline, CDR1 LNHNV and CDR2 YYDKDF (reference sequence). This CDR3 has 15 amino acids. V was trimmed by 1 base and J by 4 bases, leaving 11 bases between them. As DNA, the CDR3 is TGTGCCACCAGCAGAGGGACAGTAGAAAATCAGCCCCAGCATTTT. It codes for CATSRGTVENQPQHF.

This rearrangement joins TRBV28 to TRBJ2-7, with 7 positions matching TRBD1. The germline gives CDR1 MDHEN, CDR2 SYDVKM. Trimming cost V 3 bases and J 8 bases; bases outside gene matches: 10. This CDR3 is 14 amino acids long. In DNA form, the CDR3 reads TGTGCCAGCAGTTTCCCCGGGACAGTGGGCAAGCAGTACTTC. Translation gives CASSFPGTVGKQYF.

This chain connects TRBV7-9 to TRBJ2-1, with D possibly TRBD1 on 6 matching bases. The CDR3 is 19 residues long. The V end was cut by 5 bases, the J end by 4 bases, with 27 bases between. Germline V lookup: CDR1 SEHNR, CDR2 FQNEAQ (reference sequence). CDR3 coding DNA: TGTGCCAGCAGCCCAGTTCCGGGACAACCCACGAAGATTTACAATGAGCAGTTCTTC. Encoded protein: CASSPVPGQPTKIYNEQFF.

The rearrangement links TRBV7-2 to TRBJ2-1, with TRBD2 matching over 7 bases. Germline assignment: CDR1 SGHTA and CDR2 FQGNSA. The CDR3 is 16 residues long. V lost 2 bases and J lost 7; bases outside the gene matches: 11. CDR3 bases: TGTGCCAGCAGCTTAAGCGGTGGGAGGGCTCGGAATGAGCAGTTCTTC. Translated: CASSLSGGRARNEQFF. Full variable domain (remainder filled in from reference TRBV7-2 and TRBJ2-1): GAGVSQSPSNKVTEKGKDVELRCDPISGHTALYWYRQSLGQGLEFLIYFQGNSAPDKSGLPSDRFSAERTGGSVSTLTIQRTQQEDSAVYLCASSLSGGRARNEQFFGPGTRLTVL.

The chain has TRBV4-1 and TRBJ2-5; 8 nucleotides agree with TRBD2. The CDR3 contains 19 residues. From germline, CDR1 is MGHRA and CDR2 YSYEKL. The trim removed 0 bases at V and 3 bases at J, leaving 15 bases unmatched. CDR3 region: CASSQEFSGLAGSKETQYF. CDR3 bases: TGCGCCAGCAGCCAAGAGTTTTCAGGACTAGCAGGGAGCAAAGAGACCCAGTACTTC.

CDR3 in DNA: TGTGCCAGCAGTTCTTACGGGACTAGCGGCGACGAGCAGTACTTC. This gives the protein CASSSYGTSGDEQYF. The chain has TRBV7-6 and TRBJ2-7, with 11 bases fitting TRBD2. The CDR3 runs to 15 residues. J gave up 5 bases and V 6 bases, and 9 bases lay outside the gene matches. CDR1 and CDR2 from the germline V gene are SGHVS and FNYEAQ.

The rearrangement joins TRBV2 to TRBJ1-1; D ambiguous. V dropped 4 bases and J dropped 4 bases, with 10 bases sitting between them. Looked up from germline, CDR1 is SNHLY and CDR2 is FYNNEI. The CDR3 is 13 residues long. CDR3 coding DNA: TGTGCCAGCAGTGGACTGGTGGCCACTGAAGCTTTCTTT. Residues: CASSGLVATEAFF.

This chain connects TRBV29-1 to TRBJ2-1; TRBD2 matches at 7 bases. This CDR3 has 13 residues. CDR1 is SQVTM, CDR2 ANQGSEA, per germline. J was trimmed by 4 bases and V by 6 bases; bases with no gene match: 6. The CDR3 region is CSVDLAGYNEQFF. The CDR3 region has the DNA TGCAGCGTCGACTTAGCGGGTTACAATGAGCAGTTCTTC.